The 23 T cell receptor beta chains in this list originate from one sample, sequenced in a study of cytomegalovirus exposure and HLA in healthy donors. PCR employed 60 Vbeta and 13 Jbeta primers. TCRdb's table, derived via immunoSEQ multiplex PCR, lists solely in-frame clones and lacks some. The table shows about 130,000 clones, with under 85% occurring only once. The sequencing input was PBMCs. The receptors here all came from a woman aged 45-59 years in good health and CMV-seropositive.

The chain joins TRBV27 to TRBJ2-5; the D is unclear. The CDR3 loop spans 10 amino acids. Germline loops: CDR1 MNHEY, CDR2 SMNVEV (reference sequence). V was cut by 5 bases and J by 7 bases, with 5 bases left in between. CDR3 region: CASSQRTQYF. CDR3 DNA: TGTGCCAGCAGTCAGCGGACCCAGTACTTC.

This chain uses TRBV9 with TRBJ1-1, with D hard to call. The V gene's germline CDR1 is SGDLS and CDR2 YYNGEE. CDR3 length: 15 residues. Trimming removed 4 bases from V and 5 bases from J, with 18 bases in between. The CDR3: CASSQSTAGRTEAFF. CDR3 bases: TGTGCCAGCAGCCAATCGACGGCGGGTCGTACTGAAGCTTTCTTT.

The chain uses TRBV19 and TRBJ2-2; D not resolved. The CDR3 consists of 14 residues. Germline V gene data show CDR1 as LNHDA and CDR2 as SQIVND (reference sequence). The V and J ends lost 5 bases and 0 bases respectively, with 7 bases between them. The CDR3 coding sequence is TGTGCCAGTAGTCAGGCTACGAACACCGGGGAGCTGTTTTTT. Amino acids: CASSQATNTGELFF.

The rearrangement uses TRBV1 and TRBJ1-2; whether TRBD1, the table's D call, matches the DNA was not checked. TRBV1 is annotated as a pseudogene. The CDR3 is 15 residues long. CDR3 sequence (DNA): TGCACCAGCACCGGACAGGGGGAAGAATGGTATGGCTACACCTTC. This encodes CTSTGQGEEWYGYTF.

This chain uses TRBV7-8 with TRBJ1-5; 8 nucleotides agree with TRBD1. The length of the CDR3 is 13 residues. CDR1 is SGHVS, CDR2 FQNEAQ, per germline. V gave up 10 bases and J gave up 7 bases; unmatched junction bases: 9. The CDR3 sequence: CATADREGQPQHF. The CDR3 DNA reads TGTGCCACCGCGGACAGGGAAGGACAGCCCCAGCATTTT.

The chain uses TRBV18 and TRBJ1-2; maybe TRBD1 (6 bases). The germline V gene has CDR1 KGHSH and CDR2 LQKENI. CDR3 length: 15 amino acids. Trimming stripped 3 bases from V and 1 base from J, with 12 bases between. CDR3: CASSPDTGNNYGYTF. In nucleotides, the CDR3 is TGTGCCAGCTCACCCGACACAGGGAATAACTATGGCTACACCTTC.

The chain has TRBV4-1 and TRBJ1-5, with 8 positions matching TRBD1. The trim removed 1 base at V and 6 bases at J, leaving 8 bases unmatched. Germline CDR1 and CDR2: MGHRA and YSYEKL. This CDR3 has 16 residues. CDR3 loop: CASSQASGQVGQPQHF. CDR3 nucleotides: TGCGCCAGCAGCCAAGCCTCGGGACAGGTTGGTCAGCCCCAGCATTTT.

The V call is TRBV7-7, the J call TRBJ2-3, with 8 bases lining up with TRBD2. J was trimmed by 1 base and V by 1 base; bases with no gene match: 7. The CDR3 is 17 residues long. Germline CDR1 SSHAT, CDR2 FNYEAQ (reference sequence). CDR3 nucleotides: TGTGCCAGCAGCTTAGGTTCCGGGGGGGCTGGCACAGATACGCAGTATTTT. Translation: CASSLGSGGAGTDTQYF.

In DNA form, the CDR3 reads TGCGCCAGCAGAAAGACAGCCTCCCAAGAGACCCAGTACTTC. Translated: CASRKTASQETQYF. The chain couples TRBV10-2 to TRBJ2-5, with D possibly TRBD1 on 5 matching bases. Trimming cost V 6 bases and J 1 base, with 12 bases left between them. CDR1 WSHSY and CDR2 SAAADI come from the germline V gene. This CDR3 comprises 14 residues.

This clone was recorded only once. The chain carries TRBV4-2 and TRBJ2-3; maybe TRBD2 (6 bases). The CDR3 is 16 residues long. Germline values: CDR1 LGHNA, CDR2 YNFKEQ. V was trimmed by 1 base and J by 2 bases, leaving 13 bases between them. CDR3 in amino acids: CASSQVAGSLTDTQYF. CDR3 DNA sequence: TGTGCCAGCAGCCAAGTTGCGGGGTCCCTCACAGATACGCAGTATTTT.

V usage is TRBV5-8 and J usage is TRBJ2-3, with TRBD2 identical over 9 bases. J gave up 5 bases and V 4 bases, and 8 bases lay outside the gene matches. There are 15 residues in the CDR3. Germline CDR1 SGHTS, CDR2 YDEGEE. The DNA for the CDR3 is TGTGCCAGCAGCGCGGGCGGGGGGGCCGGAGATACGCAGTATTTT. Translating gives CASSAGGGAGDTQYF.

The J gene is TRBJ1-5, the V gene TRBV10-3, with D unclear. This CDR3 has 13 amino acids. Trimming cost V 10 bases and J 3 bases, with 13 bases left between them. CDR1 and CDR2 (germline): ENHRY, SYGVKD. CDR3 sequence (DNA): TGTGCCACGAGGAGAGATCCCAATCAGCCCCAGCATTTT. It codes for CATRRDPNQPQHF.

This sequence joins TRBV6-5 and TRBJ1-1; possible D gene TRBD1, 5 bases. Trimming stripped 8 bases from V and 3 bases from J, with 10 bases between. This CDR3 contains 12 residues. Germline V gene sequence: CDR1 MNHEY, CDR2 SVGAGI. The DNA for the CDR3 is TGTGCCAGCCGGGGGGGGGACACTGAAGCTTTCTTT. Translation: CASRGGDTEAFF.

The count of this clone is one. The chain joins TRBV9 to TRBJ2-7; D may be TRBD1 (6 bases). This CDR3 comprises 13 residues. V was trimmed by 1 base and J by 4 bases, leaving 9 bases between them. The V gene's germline CDR1 is SGDLS and CDR2 YYNGEE. CDR3 sequence: CASSVRTDYEQYF. For the CDR3, the DNA is TGTGCCAGCAGCGTAAGGACAGATTACGAGCAGTACTTC.

The V call is TRBV19, the J call TRBJ1-5; perhaps TRBD1 as D (5 bases). CDR1 is LNHDA, CDR2 SQIVND, per germline (reference sequence). Trimming removed 7 bases at V and 1 base at J, with 14 bases between. The CDR3 consists of 15 residues. The CDR3 region has the DNA TGTGCCAGTACCGAAACAGGAAGGAGCAATCAGCCCCAGCATTTT. Translation: CASTETGRSNQPQHF.

The rearrangement joins TRBV7-9 to TRBJ1-5; D not resolved. Germline-derived CDR1 and CDR2 are SEHNR and FQNEAQ (reference sequence). The CDR3 loop spans 13 amino acids. V was trimmed by 0 bases and J by 7 bases, leaving 7 bases between them. The DNA for the CDR3 is TGTGCCAGCAGCTTAGCGGAGAGGCAGCCCCAGCATTTT. Translated, it gives CASSLAERQPQHF.

The V and J genes are TRBV4-2 and TRBJ1-2; D not certain. V shed 0 bases and J shed 8 bases, with 10 bases lying between them. Looked up from germline, CDR1 is LGHNA and CDR2 is YNFKEQ. The CDR3 covers 13 residues. CDR3 region: CASSQDPGCGYTF. In DNA form, the CDR3 reads TGTGCCAGCAGCCAAGATCCCGGGTGCGGCTACACCTTC.

This clone has only a few counts. The CDR3 loop is CASSDGQGSDGYTF. In DNA, the CDR3 is TGTGCCAGCAGTGATGGGCAGGGCAGCGATGGCTACACCTTC. The V gene is TRBV6-1, the J gene TRBJ1-2; possible D gene TRBD1, 5 bases. CDR1 is MNHNS, CDR2 SASEGT, per germline. This CDR3 has 14 residues. V was shortened by 3 bases and J by 6 bases, with 14 bases between the two germline ends.

V is TRBV7-8 and J is TRBJ1-2, with TRBD1 as a possible D gene (5 bases). V dropped 3 bases and J dropped 4 bases, with 12 bases sitting between them. Germline-derived CDR1 and CDR2 are SGHVS and FQNEAQ. CDR3 size: 14 residues. CDR3 DNA sequence: TGTGCCAGCAGCTTTTCGACAGCCAGCTATGGCTACACCTTC. Protein product: CASSFSTASYGYTF.

This clone was counted between two and nine times. The rearrangement links TRBV6-1 to TRBJ2-7; possible D gene TRBD1, 6 bases. CDR1 and CDR2 from the germline V gene are MNHNS and SASEGT. CDR3 length equals 13 residues. The V gene lost 7 bases and the J gene lost 4 bases, with 14 bases spanning the gap. The CDR3, as DNA: TGTGCCAGCACCCGGGACACACAATACGAGCAGTACTTC. Its translation: CASTRDTQYEQYF.

The chain is built from TRBV7-8 and TRBJ2-3, with a possible D match to TRBD2 (5 bases). V was pared by 1 base and J by 2 bases, with 13 bases between. The CDR3 has 16 residues. Germline V gene data show CDR1 as SGHVS and CDR2 as FQNEAQ. The CDR3 DNA is TGTGCCAGCAGCTTAGGACGGGGTCTGACCACAGATACGCAGTATTTT. It encodes CASSLGRGLTTDTQYF.

This chain uses TRBV18 with TRBJ1-1; 9 nucleotides agree with TRBD1. The CDR3 is 15 residues long. V was pared by 6 bases and J by 1 base, with 6 bases of the junction left unmatched. The germline CDR1 and CDR2 sequences are KGHSH and LQKENI. The CDR3 protein is CASSATGQGNTEAFF. The CDR3 nucleotides read TGTGCCAGCTCCGCGACGGGACAGGGGAACACTGAAGCTTTCTTT.

V is TRBV18 and J is TRBJ1-5; tentatively, D is TRBD1 (5 bases). The germline V and J ends were trimmed by 1 base and 4 bases, with 20 bases remaining between them. Germline V CDR1 and CDR2: KGHSH, LQKENI. The CDR3 is made up of 18 amino acids. Here the CDR3 DNA reads TGTGCCAGCTCACCACGGGGACGACCCCTCGGGGGGAATCAGCCCCAGCATTTT. This encodes CASSPRGRPLGGNQPQHF. Full variable domain (outside the CDR3, taken from reference TRBV18 and TRBJ1-5): NAGVMQNPRHLVRRRGQEARLRCSPMKGHSHVYWYRQLPEEGLKFMVYLQKENIIDESGMPKERFSAEFPKEGPSILRIQQVVRGDSAAYFCASSPRGRPLGGNQPQHFGDGTRLSIL.